This entry features one T cell receptor beta chain sequence. Its matching antigen is unknown. PCR was performed using 60 Vbeta and 13 Jbeta primers. TCRdb keeps only in-frame clones here, not all; method: immunoSEQ multiplex PCR. This table holds some 100,000 clones, 70% to 80% found once. The record originates from a study of cytomegalovirus exposure and HLA in healthy donors. Study-wide results and limits: At a 0.05 false discovery rate, a later analysis found some 17,000 TCR beta sequences to be associated with HLA alleles.

The TCR originated in a male donor in good health and CMV-seropositive. What was sequenced was PBMCs.

The CDR3 DNA reads TGCGCCAGCAGCTTGACCCCCTATGCAAGCTACACCTTC. It translates to CASSLTPYASYTF. This chain links TRBV5-1 with TRBJ1-2; D gene uncertain. V lost 1 base to trimming and J lost 9 bases, with 13 bases between them. CDR3 length: 13 residues. Germline loops: CDR1 SGHRS, CDR2 YFSETQ.